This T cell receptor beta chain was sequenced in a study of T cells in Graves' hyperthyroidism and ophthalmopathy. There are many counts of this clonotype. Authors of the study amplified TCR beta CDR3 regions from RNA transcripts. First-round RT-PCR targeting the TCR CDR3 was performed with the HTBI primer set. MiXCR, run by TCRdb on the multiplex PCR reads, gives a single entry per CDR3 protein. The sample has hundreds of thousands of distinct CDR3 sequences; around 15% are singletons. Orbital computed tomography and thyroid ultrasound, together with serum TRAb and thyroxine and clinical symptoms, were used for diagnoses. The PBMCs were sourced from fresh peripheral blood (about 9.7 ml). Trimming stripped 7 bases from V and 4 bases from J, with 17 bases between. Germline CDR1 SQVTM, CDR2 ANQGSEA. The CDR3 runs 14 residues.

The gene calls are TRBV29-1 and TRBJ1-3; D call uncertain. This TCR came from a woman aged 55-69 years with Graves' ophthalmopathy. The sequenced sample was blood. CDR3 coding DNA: TGCAGCGCAACCAAAAGCATGGGAGGAAACACCATATATTTT. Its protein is CSATKSMGGNTIYF.